Sequencing of this T cell receptor (beta chain) was carried out in a study of control samples from healthy donors and cancer patients. TCRdb keeps only in-frame clones here, not all; method: immunoSEQ multiplex PCR. The repertoire holds some 120,000 clones, around nine tenths seen once, with roughly 2.7% in the top ten. The CDR3 is 19 residues long. Germline V gives CDR1 SGHVS, CDR2 FQNEAQ. Trimming took 5 bases from V and 0 from J; bases not matched to a gene: 10. V is TRBV7-8 and J is TRBJ2-1; TRBD2 matches 13 bases. The material sequenced was blood. The receptor comes from a man aged 18 to 35 in good health. The CDR3 spells CASSREGLAGPSSYNEQFF. The CDR3 DNA reads TGTGCCAGCAGCCGCGAGGGACTAGCGGGACCAAGCTCCTACAATGAGCAGTTCTTC.